A selection of T cell receptor beta chains follows, all from one sample in a study of early T cells in non-severe SARS-CoV-2 infection. TCRdb independently ran MiXCR on the 5' RACE reads; one entry per CDR3 protein. The table records some 77,000 distinct CDR3 sequences, about 13% of them present only once. Sequenced: whole blood. The receptors were gathered from an adult who was a healthcare worker with PCR-confirmed SARS-CoV-2 infection or an uninfected control (not recorded which). The CDR3 runs from the conserved cysteine through the conserved F or W. The order of the fields is J gene, clone size, V gene, D gene, CDR3 protein, CDR3 DNA. The D gene is left open where the match is weak. Where a row states a size, it is once, few, many or the class of an expanded clone; other rows omit it.

>TRBJ1-6|many|TRBV12-3/TRBV12-4|.
CASSVFYNSPLHF
TGTGCCAGCAGCGTGTTCTATAATTCACCCCTCCACTTT
>TRBJ1-1|many|TRBV28|.
CASRAGRLNTEAFF
TGTGCCAGCAGGGCAGGCCGCTTGAACACTGAAGCTTTCTTT
>TRBJ1-2|.|TRBV3-1|.
CASSQSSQGGGYTF
TGTGCCAGCAGCCAAAGTAGCCAAGGTGGAGGCTACACCTTC
>TRBJ2-7|few|TRBV10-3|.
CAINAGYYEQYF
TGTGCCATCAACGCAGGATACTACGAGCAGTACTTC
>TRBJ2-7|few|TRBV6-2/TRBV6-3|TRBD1
CASSLRTGRYEQYF
TGTGCCAGCAGTTTGCGGACAGGGAGATACGAGCAGTACTTC
>TRBJ2-2|many|TRBV24-1|.
CATSVPANTGELFF
TGTGCCACCAGTGTTCCAGCGAACACCGGGGAGCTGTTTTTT
>TRBJ2-3|.|TRBV11-2|.
CASSFMTGTTSTDTQYF
TGTGCCAGCAGCTTTATGACAGGGACTACTAGCACAGATACGCAGTATTTT
>TRBJ1-1|few|TRBV12-3/TRBV12-4|.
CATGFVGAEAFF
TGTGCCACGGGGTTCGTTGGCGCTGAAGCTTTCTTT
>TRBJ2-7|many|TRBV29-1|.
CSVLTGEHYEQYF
TGCAGCGTCTTGACCGGGGAGCACTACGAGCAGTACTTC
>TRBJ2-7|many|TRBV7-9|.
CASSPPGPDEQYF
TGTGCCAGCAGCCCGCCGGGACCGGACGAGCAGTACTTC
>TRBJ2-2|many|TRBV6-4|.
CASSDGGLDTGELFF
TGTGCCAGCAGTGACGGAGGATTGGACACCGGGGAGCTGTTTTTT
>TRBJ2-7|.|TRBV28|TRBD1
CASTTPGQGSYEQYF
TGTGCCAGCACCACACCGGGACAGGGTTCCTACGAGCAGTACTTC
>TRBJ2-7|many|TRBV4-3|.
CASSLPAQYF
TGCGCCAGCAGCCTACCAGCTCAGTACTTC
>TRBJ2-7|many|TRBV5-5|.
CASSWLGDGSYEQYF
TGTGCCAGCAGCTGGTTGGGGGACGGTTCCTACGAGCAGTACTTC
>TRBJ2-3|few|TRBV11-2|TRBD2
CASCWTSDTDTQYF
TGTGCCAGCTGTTGGACTAGCGACACAGATACGCAGTATTTT
>TRBJ2-3|few|TRBV4-1|TRBD2
CASSLLPSGSYTDTQYF
TGCGCCAGCAGCCTTCTACCTAGCGGGAGTTACACAGATACGCAGTATTTT
>TRBJ2-7|.|TRBV20-1|.
CSATLLYEQYF
TGCAGTGCTACCTTACTCTACGAGCAGTACTTC
>TRBJ2-1|.|TRBV2|TRBD2
CASSSLAGGYNEQFF
TGTGCCAGCAGTTCACTAGCGGGGGGCTACAATGAGCAGTTCTTC
>TRBJ1-1|.|TRBV15|.
CATSRKGTEAFF
TGTGCCACCAGCAGAAAGGGGACTGAAGCTTTCTTT
>TRBJ1-1|few|TRBV30|TRBD1
CACTHYRGNTEAFF
TGTGCCTGTACGCACTACAGGGGCAACACTGAAGCTTTCTTT
>TRBJ1-6|.|TRBV27|.
CASSKLWGLGNNSPLHF
TGTGCCAGCAGTAAACTCTGGGGGCTCGGCAATAATTCACCCCTCCACTTT
>TRBJ2-4|many|TRBV6-1|.
CASGLAKNIQYF
TGTGCCAGCGGACTAGCCAAAAACATTCAGTACTTC
>TRBJ2-2|few|TRBV5-4|.
CASSLGGSGLNTGELFF
TGTGCCAGCAGCTTGGGAGGGAGCGGGCTGAACACCGGGGAGCTGTTTTTT
>TRBJ2-3|many|TRBV27|TRBD2
CASSLGLAGGNTQYF
TGTGCCAGCAGTTTAGGGCTAGCGGGAGGAAATACGCAGTATTTT
>TRBJ2-5|.|TRBV7-9|.
CASSFRPQETQYF
TGTGCCAGCAGCTTCCGGCCGCAAGAGACCCAGTACTTC
>TRBJ2-2|few|TRBV5-1|TRBD2
CASSPLTSSGSSGTGELFF
TGCGCCAGCAGCCCCCTTACGTCTAGCGGATCTTCCGGCACCGGGGAGCTGTTTTTT
>TRBJ2-1|.|TRBV2|.
CASSVLGTEQFF
TGTGCCAGCAGTGTGTTAGGGACAGAGCAGTTCTTC
>TRBJ2-1|few|TRBV20-1|.
CSARDLLFYNEQFF
TGCAGTGCTAGAGATTTACTATTCTACAATGAGCAGTTCTTC
>TRBJ2-3|few|TRBV4-3|.
CASSQDWGADTQYF
TGCGCCAGCAGCCAAGATTGGGGGGCAGATACGCAGTATTTT
>TRBJ2-3|.|TRBV28|.
CASSRLDDTDTQYF
TGTGCCAGCAGCCGACTAGATGACACAGATACGCAGTATTTT
>TRBJ2-3|.|TRBV28|TRBD1
CASTSGTGTDTQYF
TGTGCCAGTACCTCCGGGACAGGGACAGATACGCAGTATTTT
>TRBJ1-2|few|TRBV6-4|.
CASSDSRRMGNYGYTF
TGTGCCAGCAGTGACTCGCGACGAATGGGGAACTATGGCTACACCTTC
>TRBJ2-2|many|TRBV6-4|.
CASSDSGTGELFF
TGTGCCAGCAGTGATAGCGGCACCGGGGAGCTGTTTTTT
>TRBJ2-5|many|TRBV12-5|.
CASGLGQDKETQYF
TGTGCTAGTGGTTTGGGACAGGATAAAGAGACCCAGTACTTC
>TRBJ2-2|.|TRBV7-9|.
CASKHRAGELFF
TGTGCCAGCAAACATAGGGCCGGGGAGCTGTTTTTT
>TRBJ2-1|many|TRBV11-2|.
CASSLDHEAVRFF
TGTGCCAGCAGCTTAGATCACGAGGCAGTAAGATTCTTC
>TRBJ1-6|.|TRBV7-9|.
CASSLSGRIHSPLHF
TGTGCCAGCAGCTTATCAGGGAGGATCCATTCACCCCTCCACTTT
>TRBJ2-3|few|TRBV5-1|.
CASSLAVNSGLTDTQYF
TGCGCCAGCAGCTTGGCCGTCAATAGCGGCCTCACAGATACGCAGTATTTT
>TRBJ2-5|.|TRBV28|TRBD2
CASSSSGREETQYF
TGTGCCAGCAGTTCTAGCGGGAGGGAAGAGACCCAGTACTTC
>TRBJ1-2|few|TRBV20-1|.
CSATKMAGQPNGYTF
TGCAGTGCTACTAAGATGGCCGGACAGCCGAATGGCTACACCTTC
>TRBJ2-3|.|TRBV6-4|TRBD2
CASSDLAGEDTQYF
TGTGCCAGCAGTGACCTAGCGGGTGAGGATACGCAGTATTTT
>TRBJ1-1|.|TRBV28|.
CASSFPRGGNTEAFF
TGTGCCAGCAGTTTCCCCCGAGGGGGGAACACTGAAGCTTTCTTT
>TRBJ2-7|.|TRBV5-5|TRBD1
CASSTRTGFYEQYF
TGTGCCAGCAGCACGAGGACAGGCTTCTACGAGCAGTACTTC
>TRBJ1-5|many|TRBV28|.
CASSFGQVLSNQPQHF
TGTGCCAGCAGTTTTGGTCAGGTCCTTAGCAATCAGCCCCAGCATTTT
>TRBJ2-7|few|TRBV20-1|.
CSAYNWDNYEQYF
TGCAGTGCGTATAATTGGGACAACTACGAGCAGTACTTC
>TRBJ2-7|many|TRBV7-6|TRBD2
CASSSAPGTSGTYEQYF
TGTGCCAGCAGCTCGGCCCCGGGGACTAGCGGTACCTACGAGCAGTACTTC
>TRBJ1-1|few|TRBV6-6|TRBD1
CASSYNRGNTEAFF
TGTGCCAGCAGTTACAACAGGGGGAACACTGAAGCTTTCTTT
>TRBJ2-3|few|TRBV6-2/TRBV6-3|TRBD2
CASRLPGLAGFPDTQYF
TGTGCCAGCAGATTACCGGGACTAGCGGGATTCCCAGATACGCAGTATTTT
>TRBJ1-1|.|TRBV6-6|.
CASSYWAGVNTEAFF
TGTGCCAGCAGTTACTGGGCAGGGGTAAACACTGAAGCTTTCTTT
>TRBJ1-5|.|TRBV28|.
CASSLSWGFQPQHF
TGTGCCAGCAGTTTATCGTGGGGTTTTCAGCCCCAGCATTTT
>TRBJ2-5|.|TRBV7-9|.
CASSLPDQETQYF
TGTGCCAGCAGCTTACCAGACCAAGAGACCCAGTACTTC
>TRBJ2-1|.|TRBV7-8|.
CASTSSGIYNEQFF
TGTGCCAGCACCAGCTCGGGGATTTACAATGAGCAGTTCTTC
>TRBJ2-3|few|TRBV10-1|.
CASMSGDTQYF
TGCGCCAGCATGTCCGGGGATACGCAGTATTTT